The 9 T cell receptor beta chains in this list originate from one sample, sequenced in a study of cytomegalovirus exposure and HLA in healthy donors. The PCR ran on 60 Vbeta and 13 Jbeta primers. Measured with immunoSEQ multiplex PCR; TCRdb has only the in-frame clones, and not every one. The profile shows some 160,000 clones, approximately 86% of them singletons. Input material: PBMCs. Receptor source: a woman aged 18-35 years in good health and CMV-seronegative.

The sample holds a few counts of this clone. The gene calls are TRBV19 and TRBJ1-6; D remains unclear. Trimming cost V 3 bases and J 7 bases, with 16 bases left between them. The CDR3 spans 16 residues. CDR1 and CDR2 from the germline V gene are LNHDA and SQIVND (reference sequence). CDR3 region: CASSIAPGAGNSPLHF. The CDR3 DNA reads TGTGCCAGTAGTATCGCTCCGGGTGCCGGGAATTCACCCCTCCACTTT.

The rearrangement uses TRBV27 and TRBJ2-1; 10 bases map to TRBD2. CDR1 and CDR2 from the germline V gene are MNHEY and SMNVEV (reference sequence). V shed 3 bases and J 4 bases; nucleotides not matched to a gene: 6. The CDR3 runs to 16 residues. CDR3 DNA sequence: TGTGCCAGCAGTTTCTTAGCGGGAGGCACTTACAATGAGCAGTTCTTC. Protein product: CASSFLAGGTYNEQFF.

The V call is TRBV9, the J call TRBJ2-3; a weak D match, TRBD2 (5 bases). The CDR3 contains 16 residues. V was pared by 3 bases and J by 0 bases, with 14 bases between. Germline CDR1 is SGDLS and CDR2 is YYNGEE. The CDR3, as DNA: TGTGCCAGCAGCGATCAAGAGCGGATAAGCACAGATACGCAGTATTTT. It is translated as CASSDQERISTDTQYF.

The J gene is TRBJ1-1, the V gene TRBV27; D is undetermined. V lost 4 bases to trimming and J lost 1 base, with 13 bases between them. The CDR3 runs to 15 residues. Germline V gene lookup returns CDR1 MNHEY and CDR2 SMNVEV (reference sequence). Written as DNA, the CDR3 is TGTGCCAGCAGTTATGTATACAGAACGAACACTGAAGCTTTCTTT. It codes for CASSYVYRTNTEAFF.

The chain combines TRBV10-3 with TRBJ2-3; 12 nucleotides match TRBD2. Germline loops: CDR1 ENHRY, CDR2 SYGVKD. J gave up 1 base and V 8 bases, and 1 base lay outside the gene matches. The CDR3 covers 14 residues. The CDR3 loop is CAISSGGGTDTQYF. DNA of the CDR3: TGTGCCATCTCTAGCGGGGGGGGCACAGATACGCAGTATTTT.

V and J are TRBV29-1 and TRBJ1-2; the match to TRBD1 covers 10 bases. V trimming: 5 bases; J trimming: 3 bases; junction bases outside the gene matches: 6. The CDR3 loop spans 14 amino acids. The germline gives CDR1 SQVTM, CDR2 ANQGSEA. CDR3 amino acids: CSVRGQGGDYGYTF. CDR3 nucleotide sequence: TGCAGCGTTCGTGGACAGGGGGGAGACTATGGCTACACCTTC.

The chain links TRBV29-1 to TRBJ2-3; a possible D gene is TRBD2 (7 bases). Trimming removed 7 bases at V and 4 bases at J, with 15 bases between. CDR3 length: 13 residues. Germline V CDR1 and CDR2: SQVTM, ANQGSEA. CDR3: CSGGGGESDTQYF. The CDR3, as DNA: TGCAGCGGAGGGGGAGGGGAGTCAGATACGCAGTATTTT.

This clone was counted between two and nine times. CDR3 region: CASSLAAFF. DNA for the CDR3: TGTGCCAGCAGTTTGGCAGCTTTCTTT. The chain uses TRBV6-6 and TRBJ1-1, with no clear D. In germline, CDR1 is MNHNY, CDR2 SVGAGI (reference sequence). V lost 4 bases and J 10 bases, leaving 4 bases between the germline ends. The CDR3 extends over 9 amino acids.

V is TRBV7-8 and J is TRBJ2-3; 8 bases agree with TRBD2. CDR1 is SGHVS, CDR2 FQNEAQ, per germline. V dropped 1 base and J dropped 2; count of bases not matched to a gene: 5. This CDR3 is built from 16 residues. The CDR3 DNA sequence: TGTGCCAGCAGCTTAGTACCGGGGGGGCCCACAGATACGCAGTATTTT. Protein: CASSLVPGGPTDTQYF.